The 9 T cell receptor beta chains in this list originate from one sample, sequenced in a study of blood T cell repertoires in COVID-19. Some clones are missing from TCRdb's copy, which holds only in-frame ones; the method was immunoSEQ multiplex PCR. The sample includes about 390,000 clones, approximately 87% seen only once; the top ten take 10%. Material for sequencing was PBMCs or T cells enriched from blood (not recorded which). The receptors originated from a woman aged 45-65 years who had recovered from COVID-19.

In its sample, this clone was seen a few times. The chain employs TRBV5-1 and TRBJ1-6, with 9 positions matching TRBD1. The CDR3 sequence is 15 residues long. The germline CDR1 and CDR2 sequences are SGHRS and YFSETQ. The junction had 4 bases not matched to a gene; V was cut back by 4 bases and J by 5 bases. CDR3 region: CASSGRTGDNSPLHF. The CDR3 DNA reads TGCGCCAGCAGCGGAAGGACAGGGGATAATTCACCCCTCCACTTT. Combining the CDR3 with reference TRBV5-1 and TRBJ1-6 gives the whole variable domain KAGVTQTPRYLIKTRGQQVTLSCSPISGHRSVSWYQQTPGQGLQFLFEYFSETQRNKGNFPGRFSGRQFSNSRSEMNVSTLELGDSALYLCASSGRTGDNSPLHFGNGTRLTVT.

The CDR3 nucleotides read TGTGCCATCAGTGAAGACAGGGATGCTGGGGCCAACGTCCTGACTTTC. Its protein is CAISEDRDAGANVLTF. The genes are TRBV10-3 and TRBJ2-6; 7 nucleotides align to TRBD1. Unmatched junction bases numbered 4, after V lost 3 bases and J lost 2 bases. The CDR3 is 16 residues long. CDR1 and CDR2 from the germline V gene are ENHRY and SYGVKD.

The chain links TRBV7-9 to TRBJ2-2, with D perhaps TRBD2 (5 bases). CDR1 is SEHNR, CDR2 FQNEAQ, per germline (reference sequence). The CDR3 sequence is 15 residues long. The ends were cut back, 1 base at V and 7 bases at J, with 13 bases in the middle. CDR3 nucleotide sequence: TGTGCCAGCAGCTTAGGAGGACTGAAAGGCGGGGAGCTGTTTTTT. This encodes CASSLGGLKGGELFF. The full variable domain, its missing parts supplied by reference TRBV7-9 and TRBJ2-2, is DTGVSQNPRHKITKRGQNVTFRCDPISEHNRLYWYRQTLGQGPEFLTYFQNEAQLEKSRLLSDRFSAERPKGSFSTLEIQRTEQGDSAMYLCASSLGGLKGGELFFGEGSRLTVL.

The V gene is TRBV9, the J gene TRBJ1-3, with TRBD1 as a possible D gene (6 bases). The CDR3 totals 16 residues. Trimming cost V 3 bases and J 0 bases, with 13 bases left between them. Per the germline V gene, CDR1 is SGDLS and CDR2 is YYNGEE. CDR3 region: CASSAGGGGSGNTIYF. CDR3 sequence (DNA): TGTGCCAGCAGCGCGGGGGGCGGAGGCTCTGGAAACACCATATATTTT. Combining the CDR3 with reference TRBV9 and TRBJ1-3 gives the whole variable domain DSGVTQTPKHLITATGQRVTLRCSPRSGDLSVYWYQQSLDQGLQFLIQYYNGEERAKGNILERFSAQQFPDLHSELNLSSLELGDSALYFCASSAGGGGSGNTIYFGEGSWLTVV.

This chain uses TRBV11-1 with TRBJ2-5, with D maybe TRBD1 (6 bases). The CDR3 is 13 amino acids. V dropped 5 bases and J dropped 5 bases, with 12 bases sitting between them. Germline loops: CDR1 SGHAT, CDR2 FQDESV (reference sequence). The CDR3 DNA follows: TGTGCCAGCAGCGACACAGGGAGTGAGACCCAGTACTTC. Amino acids: CASSDTGSETQYF.

The V call is TRBV10-3, the J call TRBJ1-5, with D unresolved. The CDR3 length is 12 residues. Per the germline V gene, CDR1 is ENHRY and CDR2 is SYGVKD. V lost 0 bases to trimming and J lost 6 bases, with 3 bases between them. CDR3 bases: TGTGCCATCAGTGAGTCCCGTCAGCCCCAGCATTTT. Encoded protein: CAISESRQPQHF.

This chain connects TRBV18 to TRBJ1-2; D might be TRBD1 (5 bases). V gave up 2 bases and J gave up 8 bases, with 9 bases separating them. The CDR3 extends over 12 amino acids. The germline V gene encodes CDR1 KGHSH and CDR2 LQKENI. The CDR3 DNA follows: TGTGCCAGCTCACCAGGGGCGGGAGGCTACACCTTC. It yields the protein CASSPGAGGYTF.

The chain recombines TRBV5-1 with TRBJ1-4, with TRBD1 matching 9 bases. V trimming: 4 bases; J trimming: 7 bases; junction bases outside the gene matches: 17. The germline CDR1 and CDR2 sequences are SGHRS and YFSETQ. This CDR3 has 18 residues. Here the CDR3 DNA reads TGCGCCAGCAGCCCCAATATGGGGACAGGGTTCGCCAGTGAAAAACTGTTTTTT. Its protein product is CASSPNMGTGFASEKLFF.

The chain couples TRBV7-3 to TRBJ2-2; TRBD1 aligns across 7 bases. Germline CDR1 SGHTA, CDR2 FQGTGA. V lost 4 bases to trimming and J lost 0 bases; unmatched junction nucleotides: 5. The CDR3 is 16 amino acids. Here the CDR3 DNA reads TGTGCCAGCAGCTCAGGGGGACAGACGAACACCGGGGAGCTGTTTTTT. Translation: CASSSGGQTNTGELFF.